One sample yielded the 25 T cell receptor beta chains listed below, sequenced in a study of PD-1 blockade in mismatch repair-deficient tumors. Generated by immunoSEQ multiplex PCR, the TCRdb table keeps only in-frame clones and is missing some. The sample yields more than 90,000 clones, 65% to 80% seen once. The input for sequencing was peripheral blood, taken 60 weeks after starting pembrolizumab. Receptor source: an adult with mismatch repair-deficient cancer.

J is TRBJ2-5 and V is TRBV30; 9 bases line up with TRBD2. V lost 5 bases and J lost 5; bases outside the gene matches: 9. Germline CDR1 GTSNPN, CDR2 SVGIG (reference sequence). The CDR3 spans 14 residues. The CDR3 region has the DNA TGTGCCTGGGCTGATAGCGGGAGCTGGGAGACCCAGTACTTC. This translates into CAWADSGSWETQYF.

The genes are TRBV18 and TRBJ2-1; the D is unclear. The CDR3 contains 12 residues. Germline V lookup: CDR1 KGHSH, CDR2 LQKENI. The ends were cut back, 8 bases at V and 3 bases at J, with 8 bases in the middle. The CDR3 protein is CASERFYNEQFF. CDR3 in DNA: TGTGCCAGCGAAAGGTTCTACAATGAGCAGTTCTTC.

This chain uses TRBV7-2 with TRBJ2-7, with D perhaps TRBD1 (6 bases). V lost 0 bases and J lost 1, with 10 bases in between. CDR1 and CDR2 from the germline V gene are SGHTA and FQGNSA. The CDR3 is 15 amino acids. Here the CDR3 reads CASSLANRVSYEQYF. DNA for the CDR3: TGTGCCAGCAGCTTAGCGAACAGGGTTTCCTACGAGCAGTACTTC.

This clone appeared a single time. J is TRBJ1-2 and V is TRBV29-1; tentative D call: TRBD1 (5 bases). The V gene's germline CDR1 is SQVTM and CDR2 ANQGSEA. V was shortened by 7 bases and J by 5 bases, with 17 bases between the two germline ends. The length of the CDR3 is 13 residues. CDR3 sequence (DNA): TGCAGCGCGGCCCGGACACCACAGTATGGCTACACCTTC. Translated, it gives CSAARTPQYGYTF.

The rearrangement joins TRBV4-1 to TRBJ2-7; 10 bases agree with TRBD2. Germline-derived CDR1 and CDR2 are MGHRA and YSYEKL. V lost 3 bases, J lost 4 bases, and 9 bases stayed unmatched. CDR3 length equals 16 residues. Here the CDR3 DNA reads TGCGCCAGCAGCCACCTTGGGCTAGCGGGAGATTACGAGCAGTACTTC. Translation: CASSHLGLAGDYEQYF.

The rearrangement uses TRBV13 and TRBJ2-1; 11 nucleotides agree with TRBD2. Germline assignment: CDR1 PRHDT and CDR2 FYEKMQ (reference sequence). The CDR3 covers 19 residues. V was pared by 2 bases and J by 4 bases, with 13 bases of the junction left unmatched. The CDR3 protein is CASSLSGGTSGLLYNEQFF. DNA of the CDR3: TGTGCCAGCAGCTTAAGTGGTGGGACTAGCGGACTCCTATACAATGAGCAGTTCTTC. Using reference TRBV13 and TRBJ2-1 for the parts outside the CDR3, the full variable domain is AAGVIQSPRHLIKEKRETATLKCYPIPRHDTVYWYQQGPGQDPQFLISFYEKMQSDKGSIPDRFSAQQFSDYHSELNMSSLELGDSALYFCASSLSGGTSGLLYNEQFFGPGTRLTVL.

The chain links TRBV7-3 to TRBJ1-1; no firm D call. Trimming took 2 bases from V and 1 from J, leaving 5 bases between them. Germline lookup yields CDR1 SGHTA and CDR2 FQGTGA. The CDR3 totals 13 residues. The DNA of the CDR3 is TGTGCCAGCAGCTTACAAGAGAACACTGAAGCTTTCTTT. Its protein product is CASSLQENTEAFF.

This clone was detected once. J is TRBJ2-3 and V is TRBV29-1, with D uncertain. Germline V gives CDR1 SQVTM, CDR2 ANQGSEA. The CDR3 is 15 amino acids. V was pared by 4 bases and J by 5 bases, with 19 bases between. This CDR3 reads CSVAGTEGLLDTQYF. In nucleotides, the CDR3 is TGCAGCGTTGCCGGAACAGAAGGGCTCTTAGATACGCAGTATTTT.

This chain joins TRBV7-2 and TRBJ2-3, with 11 bases that match TRBD2. After removal of 3 bases from V and 4 bases from J, the junction contained 9 bases not matched to a gene. The CDR3 runs to 17 residues. The V gene's germline CDR1 is SGHTA and CDR2 FQGNSA. The CDR3 region has the DNA TGTGCCAGCAGCTTGATGGCTAGCGGGAGGCGCTCAGATACGCAGTATTTT. It codes for CASSLMASGRRSDTQYF.

V is TRBV9 and J is TRBJ2-7; 13 positions match TRBD2. Per the germline V gene, CDR1 is SGDLS and CDR2 is YYNGEE. The V and J ends lost 3 bases and 6 bases, in that order; junction bases with no gene match: 9. The CDR3 has 16 amino acids. The CDR3 region has the DNA TGTGCCAGCAGCGCTCTTGGGACTAGCGGGATGGGCGAGCAGTACTTC. The encoded protein is CASSALGTSGMGEQYF.

There are a few counts of this clone. V gene TRBV4-1 combines with J gene TRBJ1-3; D is ambiguous. V lost 0 bases and J lost 4, with 10 bases in between. CDR3 length: 15 amino acids. Germline assignment: CDR1 MGHRA and CDR2 YSYEKL. The CDR3 here is CASSQDLTPGNTIYF. CDR3 DNA sequence: TGCGCCAGCAGCCAAGATCTTACCCCCGGAAACACCATATATTTT.

The chain links TRBV6-5 to TRBJ2-1, with D unclear. Germline V CDR1 and CDR2: MNHEY, SVGAGI. Trimming took off 2 bases at V and 5 bases at J, with 13 bases between the two ends. This CDR3 is built from 15 residues. The CDR3 coding sequence is TGTGCCAGCAGTTACCTCTTTGGGATCAACAATGAGCAGTTCTTC. It codes for CASSYLFGINNEQFF.

This sequence joins TRBV7-9 and TRBJ2-7; no clear D. V was pared by 5 bases and J by 2 bases, with 19 bases between. This CDR3 comprises 16 residues. Germline CDR1 is SEHNR and CDR2 is FQNEAQ (reference sequence). CDR3 sequence (DNA): TGTGCCAGCAGCCCATTTGCCGCTCCCCGGGCCTACGAGCAGTACTTC. It translates to CASSPFAAPRAYEQYF.

V gene TRBV7-9 combines with J gene TRBJ1-1; TRBD1 is a possible D gene (5 bases). This CDR3 has 15 amino acids. Germline CDR1 reads SEHNR; CDR2 reads FQNEAQ (reference sequence). V was shortened by 4 bases and J by 1 base, with 13 bases between the two germline ends. This CDR3 is CASSSPVGQNTEAFF. CDR3 nucleotide sequence: TGTGCCAGCAGCTCCCCCGTGGGGCAGAACACTGAAGCTTTCTTT. Drawing the rest from reference TRBV7-9 and TRBJ1-1, the complete variable domain is DTGVSQNPRHKITKRGQNVTFRCDPISEHNRLYWYRQTLGQGPEFLTYFQNEAQLEKSRLLSDRFSAERPKGSFSTLEIQRTEQGDSAMYLCASSSPVGQNTEAFFGQGTRLTVV.

V usage is TRBV6-6 and J usage is TRBJ2-7, with TRBD1 as a possible D gene (6 bases). Germline values: CDR1 MNHNY, CDR2 SVGAGI (reference sequence). CDR3 length: 16 residues. Deletions cut 0 bases from V and 0 bases from J, with 12 bases between. This chain's CDR3 is CASSYSGRGGSYEQYF. As DNA, the CDR3 is TGTGCCAGCAGTTACTCCGGTCGAGGGGGCTCCTACGAGCAGTACTTC.

This clone was counted between two and nine times. CDR3 amino acids: CASSPGTPYEQYF. DNA of the CDR3: TGCGCCAGCAGCCCCGGGACCCCCTACGAGCAGTACTTC. The genes are TRBV4-3 and TRBJ2-7; D may be TRBD1 or TRBD2 (5 bases each). Germline values: CDR1 LGHNA, CDR2 YSLEER. V lost 4 bases to trimming and J lost 2 bases, with 9 bases between them. The CDR3 contains 13 residues.

This rearrangement joins TRBV19 to TRBJ1-2; perhaps TRBD1 as D (6 bases). Germline loops: CDR1 LNHDA, CDR2 SQIVND (reference sequence). This CDR3 contains 14 residues. Trimming cost V 9 bases and J 0 bases, with 14 bases left between them. CDR3 in amino acids: CASRRDTSNYGYTF. The CDR3 region has the DNA TGTGCCAGCCGCCGGGACACCTCTAACTATGGCTACACCTTC.

In DNA form, the CDR3 reads TGTGCCAGCAGCCCCGGGACAGGGGGAAGTCTAGAGACCCAGTACTTC. This codes for CASSPGTGGSLETQYF. This sequence joins TRBV7-3 and TRBJ2-5, with 11 bases matching TRBD1. This CDR3 region has 16 residues. Germline V CDR1 and CDR2: SGHTA, FQGTGA. J lost 4 bases, V lost 5 bases, and 9 bases had no gene match.

The V and J genes are TRBV11-2 and TRBJ2-1; 10 bases agree with TRBD2. The germline CDR1 and CDR2 sequences are SGHAT and FQNNGV. V shed 7 bases, J shed 6 bases, and the junction held 3 bases outside the gene matches. The CDR3 covers 13 residues. The CDR3 DNA reads as TGTGCCAGCACCTGGACTAGCGGCAATGAGCAGTTCTTC. It is translated as CASTWTSGNEQFF.

The V and J genes are TRBV19 and TRBJ1-1, with D hard to call. Germline CDR1 and CDR2: LNHDA and SQIVND (reference sequence). This CDR3 spans 14 amino acids. V lost 1 base and J lost 1, with 7 bases in between. This CDR3 reads CASSIVPTNTEAFF. CDR3 bases: TGTGCCAGTAGTATAGTACCGACGAACACTGAAGCTTTCTTT.

The rearrangement links TRBV18 to TRBJ1-1; 7 bases line up with TRBD1. The V segment lost 3 bases and the J segment 3 bases; nucleotides outside the gene matches: 10. CDR1 and CDR2 from the germline V gene are KGHSH and LQKENI. The CDR3 has 16 residues. CDR3 region: CASSPRAGTDDTEAFF. The CDR3 DNA is TGTGCCAGCTCACCCAGGGCCGGGACAGACGACACTGAAGCTTTCTTT.

The rearrangement joins TRBV19 to TRBJ2-3; 9 bases line up with TRBD2. Germline V gene sequence: CDR1 LNHDA, CDR2 SQIVND (reference sequence). The trim removed 7 bases at V and 3 bases at J, leaving 5 bases unmatched. The CDR3 runs 14 residues. CDR3 in DNA: TGTGCCAGTAAGGCTAGCGGGATGACAGATACGCAGTATTTT. Its protein product is CASKASGMTDTQYF.

V and J are TRBV11-3 and TRBJ2-7; 9 nucleotides agree with TRBD2. Germline V gene data show CDR1 as SGHNT and CDR2 as YENEEA. This CDR3 spans 16 amino acids. Trimming cost V 5 bases and J 3 bases; bases outside gene matches: 11. CDR3 nucleotide sequence: TGTGCCAGCAGCCCTGTTGGTGGACTAGCGAACTACGAGCAGTACTTC. Protein: CASSPVGGLANYEQYF.

V usage is TRBV6-1 and J usage is TRBJ2-7; D remains ambiguous. Looked up from germline, CDR1 is MNHNS and CDR2 is SASEGT. V lost 5 bases and J 4 bases, leaving 6 bases between the germline ends. The CDR3 has 11 residues. The CDR3 nucleotides read TGTGCCAGCAGTCTGGAGTACGAGCAGTACTTC. This codes for CASSLEYEQYF.

The chain couples TRBV19 to TRBJ2-1; D is unresolved. This CDR3 is 13 amino acids long. Trimming removed 1 base from V and 16 bases from J, with 17 bases in between. Germline lookup yields CDR1 LNHDA and CDR2 SQIVND (reference sequence). The CDR3 DNA is TGTGCCAGTAGTATAGGGGGTTCTTCTTCGATATTCTTC. Translating it yields CASSIGGSSSIFF.